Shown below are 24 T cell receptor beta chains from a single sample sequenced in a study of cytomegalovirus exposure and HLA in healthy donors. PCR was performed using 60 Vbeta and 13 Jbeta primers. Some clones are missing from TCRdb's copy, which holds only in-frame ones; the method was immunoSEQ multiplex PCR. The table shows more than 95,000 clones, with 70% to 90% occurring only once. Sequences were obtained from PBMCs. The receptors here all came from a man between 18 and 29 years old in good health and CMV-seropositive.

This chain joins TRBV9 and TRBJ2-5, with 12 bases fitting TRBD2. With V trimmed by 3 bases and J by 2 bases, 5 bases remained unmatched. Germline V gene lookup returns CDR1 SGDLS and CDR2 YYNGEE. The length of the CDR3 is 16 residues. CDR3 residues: CASSGWTSGVQETQYF. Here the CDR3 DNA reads TGTGCCAGCAGCGGGTGGACTAGCGGGGTACAAGAGACCCAGTACTTC. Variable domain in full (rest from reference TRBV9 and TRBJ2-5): DSGVTQTPKHLITATGQRVTLRCSPRSGDLSVYWYQQSLDQGLQFLIQYYNGEERAKGNILERFSAQQFPDLHSELNLSSLELGDSALYFCASSGWTSGVQETQYFGPGTRLLVL.

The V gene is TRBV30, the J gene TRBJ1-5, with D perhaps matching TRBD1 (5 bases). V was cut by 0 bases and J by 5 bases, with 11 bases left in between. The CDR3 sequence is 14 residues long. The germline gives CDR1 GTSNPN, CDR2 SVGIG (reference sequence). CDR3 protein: CAWSVGGAYQPQHF. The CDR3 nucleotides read TGTGCCTGGAGTGTTGGCGGGGCCTATCAGCCCCAGCATTTT.

The CDR3 sequence: CASSPTGMINSPLHF. CDR3 coding DNA: TGTGCCAGCAGTCCGACAGGAATGATTAATTCACCCCTCCACTTT. The chain combines TRBV5-4 with TRBJ1-6, with D perhaps matching TRBD1 (6 bases). The CDR3 has 15 amino acids. Germline loops: CDR1 SGHNT, CDR2 YYREEE (reference sequence). Trimming took 5 bases from V and 6 from J, leaving 15 bases between them. Full variable domain (outside the CDR3, taken from reference TRBV5-4 and TRBJ1-6): ETGVTQSPTHLIKTRGQQVTLRCSSQSGHNTVSWYQQALGQGPQFIFQYYREEENGRGNFPPRFSGLQFPNYSSELNVNALELDDSALYLCASSPTGMINSPLHFGNGTRLTVT.

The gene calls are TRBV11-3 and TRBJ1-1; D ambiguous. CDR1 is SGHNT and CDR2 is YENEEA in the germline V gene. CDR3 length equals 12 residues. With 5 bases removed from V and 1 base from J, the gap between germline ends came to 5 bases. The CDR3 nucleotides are TGTGCCAGCAGCCGACAGAACACTGAAGCTTTCTTT. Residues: CASSRQNTEAFF.

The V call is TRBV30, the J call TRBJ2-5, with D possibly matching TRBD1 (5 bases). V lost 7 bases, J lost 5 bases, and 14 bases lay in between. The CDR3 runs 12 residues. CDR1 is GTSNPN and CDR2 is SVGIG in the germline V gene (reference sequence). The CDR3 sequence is CASDSPGETQYF. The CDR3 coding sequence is TGTGCCTCTGACTCTCCAGGGGAGACCCAGTACTTC.

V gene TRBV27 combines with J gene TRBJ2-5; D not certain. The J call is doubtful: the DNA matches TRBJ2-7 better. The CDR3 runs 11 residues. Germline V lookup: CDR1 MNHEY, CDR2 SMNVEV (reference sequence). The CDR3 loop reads CASSLSYEQYF. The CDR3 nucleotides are TGTGCCAGCAGCCTTTCCTACGAGCAGTACTTC.

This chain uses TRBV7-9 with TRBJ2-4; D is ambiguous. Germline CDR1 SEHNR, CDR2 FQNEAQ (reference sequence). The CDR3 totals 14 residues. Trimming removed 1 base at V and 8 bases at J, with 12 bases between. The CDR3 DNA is TGTGCCAGCAGCTTAGGGCAACAAGTGGACATTCAGTACTTC. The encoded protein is CASSLGQQVDIQYF. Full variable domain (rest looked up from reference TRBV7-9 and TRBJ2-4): DTGVSQNPRHKITKRGQNVTFRCDPISEHNRLYWYRQTLGQGPEFLTYFQNEAQLEKSRLLSDRFSAERPKGSFSTLEIQRTEQGDSAMYLCASSLGQQVDIQYFGAGTRLSVL.

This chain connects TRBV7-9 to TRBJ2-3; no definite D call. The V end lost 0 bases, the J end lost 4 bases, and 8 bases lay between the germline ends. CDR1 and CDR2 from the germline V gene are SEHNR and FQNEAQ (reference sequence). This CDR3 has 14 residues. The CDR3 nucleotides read TGTGCCAGCAGCTTAGCGCTGGCCCCAGATACGCAGTATTTT. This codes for CASSLALAPDTQYF. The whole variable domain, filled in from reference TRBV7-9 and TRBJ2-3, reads DTGVSQNPRHKITKRGQNVTFRCDPISEHNRLYWYRQTLGQGPEFLTYFQNEAQLEKSRLLSDRFSAERPKGSFSTLEIQRTEQGDSAMYLCASSLALAPDTQYFGPGTRLTVL.

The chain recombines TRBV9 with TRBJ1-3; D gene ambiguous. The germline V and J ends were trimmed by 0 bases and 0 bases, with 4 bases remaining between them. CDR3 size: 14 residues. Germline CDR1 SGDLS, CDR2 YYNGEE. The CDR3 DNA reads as TGTGCCAGCAGCGTAGACGGCTCTGGAAACACCATATATTTT. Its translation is CASSVDGSGNTIYF.

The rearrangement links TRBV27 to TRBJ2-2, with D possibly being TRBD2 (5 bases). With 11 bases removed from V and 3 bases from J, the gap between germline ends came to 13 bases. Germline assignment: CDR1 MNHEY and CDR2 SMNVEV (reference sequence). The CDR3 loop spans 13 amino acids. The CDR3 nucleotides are TGTGCCGTCGGAGGTAGGGACACCGGGGAGCTGTTTTTT. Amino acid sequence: CAVGGRDTGELFF.

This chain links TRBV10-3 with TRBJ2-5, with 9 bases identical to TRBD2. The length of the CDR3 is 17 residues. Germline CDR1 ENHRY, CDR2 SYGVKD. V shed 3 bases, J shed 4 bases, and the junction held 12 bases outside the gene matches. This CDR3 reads CAISDRVAGAAGETQYF. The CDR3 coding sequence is TGTGCCATCAGTGATCGCGTAGCGGGGGCAGCGGGAGAGACCCAGTACTTC.

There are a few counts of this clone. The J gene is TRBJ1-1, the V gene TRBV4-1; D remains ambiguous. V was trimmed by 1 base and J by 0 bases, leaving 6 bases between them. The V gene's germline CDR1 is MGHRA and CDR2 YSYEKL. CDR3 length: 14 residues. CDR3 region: CASSQGHMNTEAFF. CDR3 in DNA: TGCGCCAGCAGCCAAGGGCACATGAACACTGAAGCTTTCTTT.

The CDR3 nucleotides are TGCGCCAGCAGCATTACAGGGATTGGGCAAGAGACCCAGTACTTC. Translated: CASSITGIGQETQYF. The V gene is TRBV5-1, the J gene TRBJ2-5; TRBD1 is a possible D gene (6 bases). This CDR3 is built from 15 residues. CDR1 and CDR2 (germline): SGHRS, YFSETQ. V was pared by 4 bases and J by 2 bases, with 15 bases between.

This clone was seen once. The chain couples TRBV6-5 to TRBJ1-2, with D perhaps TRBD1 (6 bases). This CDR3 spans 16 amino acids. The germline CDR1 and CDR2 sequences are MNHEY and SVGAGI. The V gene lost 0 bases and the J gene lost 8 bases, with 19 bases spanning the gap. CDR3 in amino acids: CASSYSATGREWGYTF. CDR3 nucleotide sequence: TGTGCCAGCAGTTACTCTGCTACAGGGAGGGAATGGGGCTACACCTTC.

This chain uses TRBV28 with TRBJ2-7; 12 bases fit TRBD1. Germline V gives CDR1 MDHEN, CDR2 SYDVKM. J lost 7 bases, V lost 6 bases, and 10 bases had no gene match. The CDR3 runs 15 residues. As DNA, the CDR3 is TGTGCCAGCAGGTCCGGGACAGGGGGCGTGGGGGAGCAGTACTTC. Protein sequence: CASRSGTGGVGEQYF.

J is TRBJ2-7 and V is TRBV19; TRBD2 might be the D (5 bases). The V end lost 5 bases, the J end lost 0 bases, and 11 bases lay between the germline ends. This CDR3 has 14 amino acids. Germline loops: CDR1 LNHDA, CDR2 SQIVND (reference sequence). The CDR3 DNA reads TGTGCCAGTAGTCTCTCCCGGGACTCCTACGAGCAGTACTTC. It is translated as CASSLSRDSYEQYF.

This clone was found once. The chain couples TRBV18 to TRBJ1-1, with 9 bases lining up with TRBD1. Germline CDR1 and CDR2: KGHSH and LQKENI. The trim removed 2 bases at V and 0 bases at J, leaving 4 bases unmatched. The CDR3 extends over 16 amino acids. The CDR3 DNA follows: TGTGCCAGCTCACCATTCCGGACAGGGGTGAACACTGAAGCTTTCTTT. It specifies CASSPFRTGVNTEAFF.

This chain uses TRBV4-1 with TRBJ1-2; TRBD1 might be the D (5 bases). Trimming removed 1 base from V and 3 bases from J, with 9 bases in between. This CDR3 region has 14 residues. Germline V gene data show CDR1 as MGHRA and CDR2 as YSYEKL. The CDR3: CASSQVVGDYGYTF. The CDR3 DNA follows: TGCGCCAGCAGCCAAGTCGTAGGGGACTATGGCTACACCTTC.

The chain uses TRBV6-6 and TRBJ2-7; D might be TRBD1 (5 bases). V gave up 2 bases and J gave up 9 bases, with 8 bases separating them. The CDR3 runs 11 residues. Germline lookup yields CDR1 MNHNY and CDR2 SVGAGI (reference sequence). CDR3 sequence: CASSYQGGQYF. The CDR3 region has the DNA TGTGCCAGCAGTTACCAGGGTGGGCAGTACTTC.

The DNA of the CDR3 is TGCGCCAGCAGCCAGATGGGACAGGGAAACACTGAAGCTTTCTTT. It encodes CASSQMGQGNTEAFF. The chain is built from TRBV4-1 and TRBJ1-1, with TRBD1 matching 9 bases. CDR3 size: 15 residues. V lost 3 bases and J lost 2; bases outside the gene matches: 4. The V gene's germline CDR1 is MGHRA and CDR2 YSYEKL.

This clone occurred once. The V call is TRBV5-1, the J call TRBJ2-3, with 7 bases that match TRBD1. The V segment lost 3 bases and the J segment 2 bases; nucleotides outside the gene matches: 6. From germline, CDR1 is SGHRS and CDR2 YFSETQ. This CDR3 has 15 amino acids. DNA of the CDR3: TGCGCCAGCAGCTCCGGGACAGTGCCCACAGATACGCAGTATTTT. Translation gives CASSSGTVPTDTQYF.

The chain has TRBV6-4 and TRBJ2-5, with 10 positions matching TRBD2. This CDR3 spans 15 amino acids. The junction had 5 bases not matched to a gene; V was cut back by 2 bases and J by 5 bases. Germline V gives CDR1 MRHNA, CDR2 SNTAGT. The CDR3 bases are TGTGCCAGCAGTGACCTCGGGACTAGCGAGGAGACCCAGTACTTC. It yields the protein CASSDLGTSEETQYF.

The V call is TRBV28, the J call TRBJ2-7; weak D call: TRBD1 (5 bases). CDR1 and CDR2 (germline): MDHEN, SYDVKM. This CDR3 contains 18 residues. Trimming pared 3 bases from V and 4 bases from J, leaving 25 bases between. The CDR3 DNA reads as TGTGCCAGCAGTTTGATCCCAAAGACAGCCACGCGAGTATACGAGCAGTACTTC. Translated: CASSLIPKTATRVYEQYF.

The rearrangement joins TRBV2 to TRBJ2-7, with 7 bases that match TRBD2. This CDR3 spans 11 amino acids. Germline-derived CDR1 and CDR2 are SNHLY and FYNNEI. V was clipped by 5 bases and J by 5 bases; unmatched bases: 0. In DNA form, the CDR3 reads TGTGCCAGCAGTCGGGGGGACGAGCAGTACTTC. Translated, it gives CASSRGDEQYF. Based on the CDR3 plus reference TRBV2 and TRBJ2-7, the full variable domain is EPEVTQTPSHQVTQMGQEVILRCVPISNHLYFYWYRQILGQKVEFLVSFYNNEISEKSEIFDDQFSVERPDGSNFTLKIRSTKLEDSAMYFCASSRGDEQYFGPGTRLTVT.